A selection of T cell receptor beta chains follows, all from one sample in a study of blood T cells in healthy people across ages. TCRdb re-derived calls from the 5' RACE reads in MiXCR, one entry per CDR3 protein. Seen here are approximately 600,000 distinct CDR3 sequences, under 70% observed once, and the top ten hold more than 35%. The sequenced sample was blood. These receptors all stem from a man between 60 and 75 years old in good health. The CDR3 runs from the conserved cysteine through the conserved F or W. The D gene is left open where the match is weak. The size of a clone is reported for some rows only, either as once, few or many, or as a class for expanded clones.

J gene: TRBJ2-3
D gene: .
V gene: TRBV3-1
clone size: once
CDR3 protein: CASSQDEEGGSESTDTQYF
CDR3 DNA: TGTGCCAGCAGCCAAGATGAAGAGGGGGGGTCGGAGAGCACAGATACGCAGTATTTT

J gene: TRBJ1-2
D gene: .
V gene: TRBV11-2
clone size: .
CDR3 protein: CASSRRDLGGYTF
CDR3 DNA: TGTGCCAGCAGCAGAAGGGACCTCGGGGGCTACACCTTC

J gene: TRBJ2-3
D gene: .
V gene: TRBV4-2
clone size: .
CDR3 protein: CASSQEGAGHHTDTQYF
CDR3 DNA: TGTGCCAGCAGCCAAGAGGGGGCCGGACACCACACAGATACGCAGTATTTT

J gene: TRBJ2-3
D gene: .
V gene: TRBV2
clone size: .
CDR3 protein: CASSELDPYSTDTQYF
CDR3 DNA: TGTGCCAGCAGTGAACTGGATCCCTATAGCACAGATACGCAGTATTTT

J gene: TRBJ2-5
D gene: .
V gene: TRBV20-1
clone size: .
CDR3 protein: CSAPSESSGSQETQYF
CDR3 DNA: TGCAGTGCTCCCTCGGAATCAAGCGGGTCCCAAGAGACCCAGTACTTC

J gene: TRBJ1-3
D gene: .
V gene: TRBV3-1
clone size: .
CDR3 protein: CASSQEGRGGNTIYF
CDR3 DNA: TGTGCCAGCAGCCAAGAAGGCAGGGGCGGAAACACCATATATTTT

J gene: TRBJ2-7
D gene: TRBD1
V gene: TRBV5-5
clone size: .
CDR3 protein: CAGSLAGTAFSYEQYF
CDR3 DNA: TGTGCCGGCAGCTTGGCCGGGACAGCCTTTTCCTACGAGCAGTACTTC

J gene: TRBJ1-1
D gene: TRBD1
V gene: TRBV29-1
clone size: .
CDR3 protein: CSGDRAVNTEAFF
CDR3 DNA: TGCAGCGGTGACAGGGCAGTTAACACTGAAGCTTTCTTT

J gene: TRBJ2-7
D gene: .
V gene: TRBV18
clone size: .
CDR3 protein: CASSPNENEQYF
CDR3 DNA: TGTGCCAGCTCACCAAATGAGAATGAGCAGTACTTC

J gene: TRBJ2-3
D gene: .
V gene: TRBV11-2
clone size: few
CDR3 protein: CATEGGGTPYTQYF
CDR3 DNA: TGTGCCACCGAGGGGGGTGGCACCCCATATACGCAGTATTTT

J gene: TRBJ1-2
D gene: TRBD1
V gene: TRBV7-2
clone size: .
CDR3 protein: CASSAARTGNYGYTF
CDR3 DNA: TGTGCCAGCAGCGCCGCGCGGACAGGGAACTATGGCTACACCTTC

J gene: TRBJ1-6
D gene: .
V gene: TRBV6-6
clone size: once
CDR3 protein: CASKRAITGNSPLHF
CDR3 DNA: TGTGCCAGCAAGAGGGCGATAACGGGGAATTCACCCCTCCACTTT

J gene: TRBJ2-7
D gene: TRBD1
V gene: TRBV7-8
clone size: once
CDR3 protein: CASSLLGQGARDEQYF
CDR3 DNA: TGTGCCAGCAGCCTACTTGGACAGGGGGCGCGAGACGAGCAGTACTTC

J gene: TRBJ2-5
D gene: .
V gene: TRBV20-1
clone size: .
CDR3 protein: CSASPETQYF
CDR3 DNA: TGCAGTGCTAGTCCCGAGACCCAGTACTTC

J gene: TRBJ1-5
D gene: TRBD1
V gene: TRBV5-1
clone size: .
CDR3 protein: CASSSLGGQGNQPQHF
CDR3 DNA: TGCGCCAGCAGCTCCCTAGGGGGCCAGGGAAATCAGCCCCAGCATTTT

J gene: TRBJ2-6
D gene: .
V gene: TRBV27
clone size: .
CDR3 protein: CASGFRGDGANVLTF
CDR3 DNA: TGTGCCAGCGGATTCAGGGGAGATGGGGCCAACGTCCTGACTTTC

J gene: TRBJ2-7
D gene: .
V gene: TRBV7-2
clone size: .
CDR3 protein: CASSQQQGEQYF
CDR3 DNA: TGTGCCAGCAGCCAACAGCAGGGCGAGCAGTACTTC

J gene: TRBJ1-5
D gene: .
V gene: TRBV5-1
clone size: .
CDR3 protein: CASSLGSVGNQPQHF
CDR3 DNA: TGCGCCAGCAGCTTGGGCAGCGTGGGCAATCAGCCCCAGCATTTT

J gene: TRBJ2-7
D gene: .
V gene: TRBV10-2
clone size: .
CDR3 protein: CASSDSGWEQYF
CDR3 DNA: TGCGCCAGCAGTGATTCTGGATGGGAGCAGTACTTC

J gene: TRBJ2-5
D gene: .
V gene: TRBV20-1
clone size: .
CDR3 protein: CSASRDTYQETQYF
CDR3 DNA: TGCAGTGCTAGCCGGGACACCTACCAAGAGACCCAGTACTTC

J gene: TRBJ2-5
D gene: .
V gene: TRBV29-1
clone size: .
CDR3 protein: CSVPKGGETQYF
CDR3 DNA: TGCAGCGTTCCAAAGGGAGGAGAGACCCAGTACTTC

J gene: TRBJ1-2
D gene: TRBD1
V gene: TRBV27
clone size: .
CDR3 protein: CASSSGQGAGLGGYTF
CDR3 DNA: TGTGCCAGCAGTTCAGGGCAGGGGGCGGGTTTGGGTGGCTACACCTTC

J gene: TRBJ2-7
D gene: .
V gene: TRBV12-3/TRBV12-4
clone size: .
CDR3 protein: CASRASGNGAYEQYF
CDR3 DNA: TGTGCCAGCAGAGCATCAGGGAATGGGGCCTACGAGCAGTACTTC

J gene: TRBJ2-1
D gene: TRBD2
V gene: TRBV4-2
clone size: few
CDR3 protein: CASSQGPLSGGAYNEQFF
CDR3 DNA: TGTGCCAGCAGCCAAGGCCCCCTTAGCGGGGGGGCCTACAATGAGCAGTTCTTC

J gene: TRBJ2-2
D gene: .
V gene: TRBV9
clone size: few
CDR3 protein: CASSVKETVNTGELFF
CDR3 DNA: TGTGCCAGCAGCGTAAAGGAGACAGTGAACACCGGGGAGCTGTTTTTT

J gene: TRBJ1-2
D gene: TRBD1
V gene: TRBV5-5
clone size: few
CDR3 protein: CASSSQQGAAYGYTF
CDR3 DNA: TGTGCCAGCAGCTCGCAACAGGGGGCCGCGTATGGCTACACCTTC

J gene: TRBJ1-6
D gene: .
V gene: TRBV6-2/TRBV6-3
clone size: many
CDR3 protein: CASGDTSYNSPLHF
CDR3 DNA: TGTGCCAGCGGAGATACCTCCTATAATTCACCCCTCCACTTT

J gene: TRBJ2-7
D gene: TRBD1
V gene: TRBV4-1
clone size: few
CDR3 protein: CASSQVRGLDYEQYF
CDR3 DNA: TGCGCCAGCAGCCAAGTGAGGGGGCTGGACTACGAGCAGTACTTC

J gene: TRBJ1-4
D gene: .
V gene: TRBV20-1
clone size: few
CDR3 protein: CSARVGTTNEKLFF
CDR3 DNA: TGCAGTGCTAGAGTTGGTACAACTAATGAAAAACTGTTTTTT

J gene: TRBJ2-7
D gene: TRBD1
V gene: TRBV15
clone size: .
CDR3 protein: CATSRARDSSNYEQYF
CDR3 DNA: TGTGCCACCAGCAGAGCTCGGGACAGCAGTAACTACGAGCAGTACTTC

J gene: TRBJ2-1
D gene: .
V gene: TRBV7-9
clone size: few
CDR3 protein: CASSLTSLFDEQFF
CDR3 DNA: TGTGCCAGCAGCTTAACTAGTCTCTTCGATGAGCAGTTCTTC

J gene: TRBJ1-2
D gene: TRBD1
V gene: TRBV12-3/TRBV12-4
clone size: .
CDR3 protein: CASTLQGARYGYTF
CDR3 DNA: TGTGCCAGCACCCTACAGGGGGCGCGGTATGGCTACACCTTC

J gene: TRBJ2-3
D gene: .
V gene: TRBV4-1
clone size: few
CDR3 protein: CASSLSPSTDTQYF
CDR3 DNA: TGCGCCAGCAGCCTGTCTCCGAGCACAGATACGCAGTATTTT

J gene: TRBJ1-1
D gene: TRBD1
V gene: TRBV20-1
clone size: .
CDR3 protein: CSASRGVRDTEAFF
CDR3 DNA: TGCAGTGCTAGCAGGGGGGTTCGGGACACTGAAGCTTTCTTT

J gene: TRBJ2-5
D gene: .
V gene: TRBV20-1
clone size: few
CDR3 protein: CSASLLTLQETQYF
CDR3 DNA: TGCAGTGCTAGTTTGTTGACGCTCCAAGAGACCCAGTACTTC

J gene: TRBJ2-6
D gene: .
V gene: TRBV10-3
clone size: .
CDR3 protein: CAISESPGRSSGANVLTF
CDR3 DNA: TGTGCCATCAGTGAGAGTCCAGGGAGGAGTTCTGGGGCCAACGTCCTGACTTTC

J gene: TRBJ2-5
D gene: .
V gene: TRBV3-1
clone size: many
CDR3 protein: CASSQGGAGAQETQYF
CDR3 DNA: TGTGCCAGCAGCCAAGGAGGTGCGGGGGCGCAAGAGACCCAGTACTTC

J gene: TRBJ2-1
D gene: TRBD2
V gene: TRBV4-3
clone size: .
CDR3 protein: CASSQGLAGEQFF
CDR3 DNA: TGCGCCAGCAGCCAAGGACTAGCAGGGGAGCAGTTCTTC

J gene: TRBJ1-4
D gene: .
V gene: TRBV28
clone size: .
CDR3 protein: CASSARGRPRREEKLFF
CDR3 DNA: TGTGCCAGCAGTGCCCGGGGCAGGCCCAGGCGAGAGGAAAAACTGTTTTTT

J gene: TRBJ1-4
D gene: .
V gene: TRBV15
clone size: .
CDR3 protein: CATSRDRQLNEKLFF
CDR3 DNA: TGTGCCACCAGCAGAGATCGACAGCTTAATGAAAAACTGTTTTTT

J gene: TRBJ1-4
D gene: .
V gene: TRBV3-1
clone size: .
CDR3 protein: CASSVRGGTPSYNEKLFF
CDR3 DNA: TGTGCCAGCAGCGTCCGGGGTGGAACTCCTTCATATAATGAAAAACTGTTTTTT

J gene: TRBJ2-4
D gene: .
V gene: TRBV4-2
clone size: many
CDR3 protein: CASSQDGARQTFGLYF
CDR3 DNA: TGTGCCAGCAGCCAAGATGGGGCGCGACAGACATTCGGCCTGTACTTC

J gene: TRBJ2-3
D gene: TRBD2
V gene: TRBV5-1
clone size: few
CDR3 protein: CASRTGLAGGTDTQYF
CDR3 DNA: TGCGCCAGCAGAACCGGATTAGCGGGAGGTACAGATACGCAGTATTTT

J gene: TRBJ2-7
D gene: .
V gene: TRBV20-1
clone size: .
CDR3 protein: CSALFRGYEQYF
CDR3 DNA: TGCAGTGCCCTCTTCAGGGGTTACGAGCAGTACTTC

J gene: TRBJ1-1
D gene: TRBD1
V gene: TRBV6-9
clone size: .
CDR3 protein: CASSDSRDRGVNTEAFF
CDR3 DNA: TGTGCCAGCAGTGATTCCCGGGACAGGGGGGTGAACACTGAAGCTTTCTTT

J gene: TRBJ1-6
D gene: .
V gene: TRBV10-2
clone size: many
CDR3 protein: CASSEWQNNSPLHF
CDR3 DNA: TGCGCCAGCAGTGAGTGGCAGAATAATTCACCCCTCCACTTT

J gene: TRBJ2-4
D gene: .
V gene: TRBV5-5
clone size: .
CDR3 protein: CASSPRGDSGNIQYF
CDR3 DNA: TGTGCCAGCAGCCCCCGGGGAGATAGCGGCAACATTCAGTACTTC

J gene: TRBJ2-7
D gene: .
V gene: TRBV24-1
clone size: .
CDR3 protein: CATSLGYEQYF
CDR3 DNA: TGTGCCACCAGTCTAGGCTACGAGCAGTACTTC

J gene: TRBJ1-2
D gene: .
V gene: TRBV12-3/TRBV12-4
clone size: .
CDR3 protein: CASSALANGYTF
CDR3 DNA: TGTGCCAGCAGTGCCCTGGCAAATGGCTACACCTTC

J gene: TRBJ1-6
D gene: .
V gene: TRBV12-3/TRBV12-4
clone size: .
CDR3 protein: CASSRDWGSPLHF
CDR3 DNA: TGTGCCAGCAGCCGGGACTGGGGTTCACCCCTCCACTTT

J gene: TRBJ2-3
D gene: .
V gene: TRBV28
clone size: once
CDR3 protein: CASSGPGISTDTQYF
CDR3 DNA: TGTGCCAGCAGTGGACCAGGGATTAGTACAGATACGCAGTATTTT

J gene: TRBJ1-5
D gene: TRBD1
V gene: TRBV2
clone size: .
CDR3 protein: CASSVGQGGNQPQHF
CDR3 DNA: TGTGCCAGCAGTGTCGGACAGGGGGGAAATCAGCCCCAGCATTTT

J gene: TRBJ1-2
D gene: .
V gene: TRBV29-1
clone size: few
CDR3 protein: CSVGSGRGYTF
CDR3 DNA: TGCAGCGTTGGGTCAGGGAGGGGCTACACCTTC

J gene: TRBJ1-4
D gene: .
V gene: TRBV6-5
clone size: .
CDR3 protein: CASRQDFATNEKLFF
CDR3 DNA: TGTGCCAGCAGACAGGACTTTGCAACTAATGAAAAACTGTTTTTT

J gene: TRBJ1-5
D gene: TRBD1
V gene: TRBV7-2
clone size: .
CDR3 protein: CASSPTGTGYNQPQHF
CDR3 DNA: TGTGCCAGCAGCCCCACCGGGACAGGGTACAATCAGCCCCAGCATTTT

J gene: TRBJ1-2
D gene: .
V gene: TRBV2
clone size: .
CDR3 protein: CASSEGTPGGGYTF
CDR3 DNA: TGTGCCAGCAGTGAAGGGACACCAGGAGGAGGCTACACCTTC

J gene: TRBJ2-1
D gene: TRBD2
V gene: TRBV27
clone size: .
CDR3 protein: CASSLSAGGPQEQFF
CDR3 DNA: TGTGCCAGCAGTTTATCAGCGGGGGGGCCACAGGAGCAGTTCTTC